The 11 T cell receptor beta chains listed next were all sequenced from one sample in a study of cytomegalovirus exposure and HLA in healthy donors. PCR primers comprised 60 Vbeta and 13 Jbeta primers. The table came from immunoSEQ multiplex PCR; TCRdb's copy has only in-frame clones and leaves some out. In all, the sample yields around 150,000 clones. The sequenced sample was PBMCs. All receptors derive from a woman aged 60-75 years in good health and CMV-seronegative.

The chain has TRBV5-6 and TRBJ1-5, with TRBD1 as a possible D gene (6 bases). CDR1 is SGHDT and CDR2 is YYEEEE in the germline V gene. This CDR3 is 19 amino acids long. The V gene lost 0 bases and the J gene lost 3 bases, with 22 bases spanning the gap. The CDR3 DNA reads TGTGCCAGCAGCTTGGCCAGAGGGGGACCGGAGATCCCCAATCAGCCCCAGCATTTT. Translation: CASSLARGGPEIPNQPQHF.

The V call is TRBV2, the J call TRBJ2-2, with 8 bases fitting TRBD2. V was pared by 5 bases and J by 6 bases, with 5 bases of the junction left unmatched. CDR1 and CDR2 from the germline V gene are SNHLY and FYNNEI. There are 14 residues in the CDR3. The CDR3 nucleotides read TGTGCCAGCAGTCCACCCGGGAGGGCCGGGGAGCTGTTTTTT. It translates to CASSPPGRAGELFF.

DNA of the CDR3: TGTGCCAGCAGCTCCGACAGGGGCGGGAGCACCGGGGAGCTGTTTTTT. It is translated as CASSSDRGGSTGELFF. V gene TRBV5-4 combines with J gene TRBJ2-2; a weak D match, TRBD1 (8 bases). Germline assignment: CDR1 SGHNT and CDR2 YYREEE (reference sequence). This CDR3 is 16 amino acids long. Trimming took off 3 bases at V and 4 bases at J, with 16 bases between the two ends.

This sequence joins TRBV4-1 and TRBJ1-4, with D possibly matching TRBD1 (5 bases). V gave up 1 base and J gave up 3 bases, with 6 bases separating them. Germline V gives CDR1 MGHRA, CDR2 YSYEKL. The CDR3 has 14 amino acids. The CDR3 bases are TGCGCCAGCAGCCAAGGGGGCCCTAATGAAAAACTGTTTTTT. Encoded protein: CASSQGGPNEKLFF.

The J gene is TRBJ2-1, the V gene TRBV29-1, with TRBD2 identical over 8 bases. The germline CDR1 and CDR2 sequences are SQVTM and ANQGSEA. This CDR3 comprises 15 residues. Trimming cost V 0 bases and J 4 bases; bases outside gene matches: 5. For the CDR3, the DNA is TGCAGCGTTGAAGACCTTAGCGGGGATTACAATGAGCAGTTCTTC. Translating it yields CSVEDLSGDYNEQFF.

The chain is built from TRBV6-5 and TRBJ1-5; D is uncertain. The CDR3 sequence is 13 residues long. V gave up 8 bases and J gave up 7 bases, with 15 bases separating them. In germline, CDR1 is MNHEY, CDR2 SVGAGI. The CDR3 DNA sequence: TGTGCCAGCTACCGGTCGGCAGGACAGCCCCAGCATTTT. This codes for CASYRSAGQPQHF.

The chain carries TRBV5-1 and TRBJ2-2, with 9 bases lining up with TRBD2. The CDR3 totals 18 residues. Trimming removed 0 bases from V and 3 bases from J; junction bases left unmatched: 9. Germline V gene sequence: CDR1 SGHRS, CDR2 YFSETQ. In DNA, the CDR3 is TGCGCCAGCAGCTTGGGGACTAGCGAAAATCGGTACACCGGGGAGCTGTTTTTT. It codes for CASSLGTSENRYTGELFF.

The chain combines TRBV6-5 with TRBJ1-2; weak D call: TRBD1 (6 bases). V gave up 5 bases and J gave up 2 bases, with 15 bases separating them. This CDR3 contains 15 residues. Germline V gene data show CDR1 as MNHEY and CDR2 as SVGAGI. DNA for the CDR3: TGTGCCAGCAGTACCGGAGGGGGGGGCAACTATGGCTACACCTTC. Protein product: CASSTGGGGNYGYTF.

The chain joins TRBV27 to TRBJ2-3, with D perhaps matching TRBD2 (6 bases). The CDR3 has 11 amino acids. V shed 7 bases and J shed 7 bases, with 9 bases lying between them. Germline CDR1 reads MNHEY; CDR2 reads SMNVEV (reference sequence). The CDR3 DNA reads TGTGCCAGCACCCGGGGGAATACGCAGTATTTT. Protein: CASTRGNTQYF.

This chain joins TRBV7-2 and TRBJ1-1; possibly TRBD1 for D (5 bases). The germline CDR1 and CDR2 sequences are SGHTA and FQGNSA. The V and J ends lost 8 bases and 3 bases respectively, with 16 bases between them. The CDR3 covers 14 residues. For the CDR3, the DNA is TGTGCCAGCGTACGCAGGATACAGGACACTGAAGCTTTCTTT. Translation: CASVRRIQDTEAFF.

The J gene is TRBJ1-1, the V gene TRBV20-1, with D unclear. CDR3 length equals 11 residues. Germline CDR1 reads DFQATT; CDR2 reads SNEGSKA (reference sequence). The CDR3 DNA is TGCAGGGGGAGCGGGAACACTGAAGCTTTCTTT. Protein: CRGSGNTEAFF.